The following is a T cell receptor (beta chain) sequence with its context. This sample was taken from a study of blood T cell repertoires in COVID-19. Study-wide context: Material from acute and convalescent COVID-19 was sourced from the United States, Italy and Spain. The cDNA or gDNA used as material had been derived from T cells, B-cell-depleted T cells, or PBMCs.

With 0 bases removed from V and 7 bases from J, the gap between germline ends came to 13 bases. Germline CDR1 reads LNHNV; CDR2 reads YYDKDF (reference sequence). This CDR3 has 15 amino acids. Per the authors' pipeline: Amplification from reference gene primers served as the basis for estimated nucleated cell counts. This table comes from immunoSEQ multiplex PCR, and its TCRdb copy is limited to in-frame clones, with some not included. V and J calls and clone size are those listed in that table; D and trimming were worked out from the DNA. Altogether approximately 300,000 clones are present, 86% being singletons, with the ten largest covering 1.5% to 2%.

Input material: peripheral blood. This TCR was sampled from a woman aged 45-65 years with acute or convalescent COVID-19. J is TRBJ1-5 and V is TRBV15; possibly TRBD1 for D (6 bases). CDR3 in DNA: TGTGCCACCAGCAGAGACAGGGGTGCGGGCCAGCCCCAGCATTTT. Translated, it gives CATSRDRGAGQPQHF.